This T cell receptor beta chain was captured by sequencing in a study of OX40 agonist ivuxolimab in advanced cancers. General observations from the study: CD8+ T cells were the subset that, on average, had more expanded clones than CD4+.

J lost 9 bases, V lost 4 bases, and 7 bases had no gene match. The CDR3 is 15 residues long. Germline V CDR1 and CDR2: MDHEN, SYDVKM. With respect to this clone: Its antigen is unidentified.

The protocol was immunoSEQ multiplex PCR, while the TCRdb copy is restricted to in-frame clones and leaves out a portion. This table has roughly 130,000 clones, around 93% appearing once. Here the sequenced sample was CD4+ or CD8+ T cells sorted from blood, taken in a trial of the OX40 agonist ivuxolimab. The chain carries TRBV28 and TRBJ1-6; 9 bases are a match to TRBD1. This clonotype was sampled from an adult with an advanced solid tumor such as melanoma, head and neck, liver or kidney cancer. The DNA of the CDR3 is TGTGCCAGCAGTTCGTCCGGGACAGGGATTTCACCCCTCCACTTT. Amino acid sequence: CASSSSGTGISPLHF.